Listed below are T cell receptor beta chains from one sample, sequenced in a study of monozygotic twins with inflammatory bowel disease. One entry per CDR3 protein, without DNA, is what TCRdb gives after re-calling the 5' RACE reads. Its clone listing holds around 140,000 distinct CDR3 sequences. Sequenced: blood. These receptors were obtained from a human donor with ulcerative colitis or Crohn's disease, or a healthy co-twin of an affected twin (not recorded which). Each CDR3 is given with its conserved first and last residue. Fields, in order: J gene, V gene, CDR3 protein.

j_call: TRBJ2-1; v_call: TRBV28; cdr3_aa: CASSLPSSNEQFF
j_call: TRBJ2-5; v_call: TRBV30; cdr3_aa: CAWMRQGMETQYF
j_call: TRBJ2-7; v_call: TRBV7-2; cdr3_aa: CASKGGSYEQYF
j_call: TRBJ1-2; v_call: TRBV27; cdr3_aa: CASSYRREGYTF
j_call: TRBJ1-2; v_call: TRBV7-9; cdr3_aa: CASSPTGYGYTF
j_call: TRBJ2-3; v_call: TRBV12-3/TRBV12-4; cdr3_aa: CASIMRSLTDTQYF
j_call: TRBJ1-4; v_call: TRBV20-1; cdr3_aa: CSAEGGNEKLFF
j_call: TRBJ2-7; v_call: TRBV10-2; cdr3_aa: CASGESSYEQYF
j_call: TRBJ2-1; v_call: TRBV5-1; cdr3_aa: CASTQVNNEQFF
j_call: TRBJ1-4; v_call: TRBV29-1; cdr3_aa: CSVGPPGATNEKLFF
j_call: TRBJ2-5; v_call: TRBV25-1; cdr3_aa: CASILRGRGLETQYF
j_call: TRBJ2-7; v_call: TRBV20-1; cdr3_aa: CSARGFALAGVPEQYF
j_call: TRBJ2-7; v_call: TRBV20-1; cdr3_aa: CSANRQGLGEQYF
j_call: TRBJ1-2; v_call: TRBV27; cdr3_aa: CASSSDGFSYGYTF
j_call: TRBJ1-2; v_call: TRBV4-2; cdr3_aa: CASSQEGQGKGYGYTF
j_call: TRBJ2-3; v_call: TRBV9; cdr3_aa: CATCFSSTDTQYF
j_call: TRBJ2-4; v_call: TRBV7-9; cdr3_aa: CASSLEQGRDMQYF
j_call: TRBJ2-7; v_call: TRBV5-4; cdr3_aa: CASSLDSSSGYEQYF
j_call: TRBJ2-3; v_call: TRBV20-1; cdr3_aa: CSALKGASSTDTQYF
j_call: TRBJ2-6; v_call: TRBV5-1; cdr3_aa: CASSTGQFGANVLTF
j_call: TRBJ2-5; v_call: TRBV20-1; cdr3_aa: CSARDPAGPWKETQYF
j_call: TRBJ2-7; v_call: TRBV5-1; cdr3_aa: CASSRLTGTSLYEQYF
j_call: TRBJ2-2; v_call: TRBV29-1; cdr3_aa: CSVDAGQGYTGELFF
j_call: TRBJ2-3; v_call: TRBV5-1; cdr3_aa: CASSLVAGDTDTQYF
j_call: TRBJ2-1; v_call: TRBV21-1; cdr3_aa: CASSCRGDPAYNEQFF
j_call: TRBJ2-1; v_call: TRBV7-9; cdr3_aa: CASRLKAEQFF
j_call: TRBJ1-4; v_call: TRBV6-1; cdr3_aa: CASSSPGQTINEKLFF
j_call: TRBJ2-7; v_call: TRBV27; cdr3_aa: CASSRTGQGNEQYF
j_call: TRBJ1-4; v_call: TRBV29-1; cdr3_aa: CSVGLGGNEKLFF
j_call: TRBJ2-5; v_call: TRBV12-3/TRBV12-4; cdr3_aa: CASSPSGPQETQYF
j_call: TRBJ2-1; v_call: TRBV24-1; cdr3_aa: CATSENRGSYNEQFF
j_call: TRBJ1-1; v_call: TRBV29-1; cdr3_aa: CSVEWVTEAFF
j_call: TRBJ1-6; v_call: TRBV27; cdr3_aa: CASSLRDSGNSPLHF
j_call: TRBJ1-5; v_call: TRBV6-6; cdr3_aa: CASSGQGSQPQHF
j_call: TRBJ2-3; v_call: TRBV20-1; cdr3_aa: CSAKAGTGTDTQYF
j_call: TRBJ2-7; v_call: TRBV3-1; cdr3_aa: CASSQVGGARYEQYF
j_call: TRBJ2-7; v_call: TRBV7-2; cdr3_aa: CASSSWTETYEQYF
j_call: TRBJ1-4; v_call: TRBV2; cdr3_aa: CASSEVLKGEKLFF
j_call: TRBJ1-2; v_call: TRBV6-5; cdr3_aa: CASSLAGTPRGYTF
j_call: TRBJ1-5; v_call: TRBV5-4; cdr3_aa: CASSLDAEDQPQHF
j_call: TRBJ2-5; v_call: TRBV28; cdr3_aa: CASSPQRSGGETQYF
j_call: TRBJ2-1; v_call: TRBV24-1; cdr3_aa: CATSDAVPSGSSYNEQFF
j_call: TRBJ2-1; v_call: TRBV20-1; cdr3_aa: CSAQQTSGGNEQFF
j_call: TRBJ2-7; v_call: TRBV7-2; cdr3_aa: CASSQIDGLSYEQYF
j_call: TRBJ1-5; v_call: TRBV2; cdr3_aa: CASSFGPGNQPQHF
j_call: TRBJ1-6; v_call: TRBV7-2; cdr3_aa: CASSYFDFNSPLHF
j_call: TRBJ2-4; v_call: TRBV6-6; cdr3_aa: CASSYSENIQYF
j_call: TRBJ2-7; v_call: TRBV4-3; cdr3_aa: CASSQEGVSYEQYF
j_call: TRBJ2-1; v_call: TRBV7-9; cdr3_aa: CASSLGGASGRRGEQFF
j_call: TRBJ2-6; v_call: TRBV9; cdr3_aa: CASNINRDPESEGANVLTF